This TCR beta chain was captured in a study of breast tumors, draining lymph nodes, adjacent tissues. Study-wide results and limits: Compared with lymph nodes, tumors were less diverse; compared with nontumor tissue, more.

MiXCR, applied by TCRdb to the multiplex PCR reads, yields one record per CDR3 protein. The table includes 100,000 or so distinct CDR3 sequences, about 20% detected once. This CDR3 has 15 residues. Germline assignment: CDR1 MNHEY and CDR2 SMNVEV (reference sequence). Samples came from axillary lymph nodes draining the breast cancer. In the case of this clonotype: Its matching antigen is unknown. The junction does not match germline at one end; this may be a read error.

Specimen: axillary lymph node tissue. V and J are TRBV27 and TRBJ2-6; possibly TRBD1 for D (5 bases). The sequence came from a female donor with breast cancer. Some clones in this sample may be carry-over from other donors' samples. The DNA for the CDR3 is TGTGCCAGCAGTTTAAAAGGCTCTGGGGCCAACGTCCCGACTTTC. It codes for CASSLKGSGANVPTF.